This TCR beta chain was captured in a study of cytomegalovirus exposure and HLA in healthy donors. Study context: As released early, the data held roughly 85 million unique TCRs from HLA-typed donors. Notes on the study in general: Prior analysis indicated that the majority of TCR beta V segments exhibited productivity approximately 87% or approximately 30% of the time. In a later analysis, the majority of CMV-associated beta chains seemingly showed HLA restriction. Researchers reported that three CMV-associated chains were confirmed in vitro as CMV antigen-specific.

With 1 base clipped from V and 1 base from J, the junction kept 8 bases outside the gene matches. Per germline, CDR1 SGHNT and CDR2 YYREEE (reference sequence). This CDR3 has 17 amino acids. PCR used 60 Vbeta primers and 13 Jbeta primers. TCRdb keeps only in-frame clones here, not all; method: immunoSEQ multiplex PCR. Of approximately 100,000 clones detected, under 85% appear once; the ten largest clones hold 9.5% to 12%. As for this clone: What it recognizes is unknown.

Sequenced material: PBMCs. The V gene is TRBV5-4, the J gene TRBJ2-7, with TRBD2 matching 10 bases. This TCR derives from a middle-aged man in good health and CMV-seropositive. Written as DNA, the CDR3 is TGTGCCAGCAGCTTGCCAGCGGGGGGGCCTAAGTCCTACGAGCAGTACTTC. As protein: CASSLPAGGPKSYEQYF.